The T cell receptor (beta chain) under discussion was sequenced for a study of beta chain features in type 1 diabetes. Study as a whole: There were some 98 million sorted cells examined across all samples. Study results and limitations: Patients with Type 1 diabetes showed moderately but significantly shorter TCRB CDR3s in all four CD4+ subsets. For patients, the naive, central memory and Treg TCRB repertoires appeared more alike than for healthy donors.

The study reverse transcribed the entire isolated RNA, so it sequenced expressed TCRB transcripts. Clones were read by immunoSEQ multiplex PCR, and TCRdb kept only the in-frame ones, dropping some. The sample has about 710,000 clones, 11% to 15% seen once. One heparinised blood draw averaging around 0.12 L was given by each donor. The V and J ends lost 3 bases and 7 bases respectively, with 9 bases between them. CDR1 MGHDK and CDR2 SYGVNS come from the germline V gene. CDR3 length: 12 amino acids. This clone was counted only a few times. Antigen specificity is unknown. The chain carries TRBV25-1 and TRBJ1-1, with D uncertain. Sequencing was performed on naive CD4+ T cells from blood. The receptor was derived from a man between 18 and 35 years old with type 1 diabetes. CDR3 protein: CASSDRRGEAFF. CDR3 sequence (DNA): TGTGCCAGCAGTGACCGGCGGGGTGAAGCTTTCTTT.